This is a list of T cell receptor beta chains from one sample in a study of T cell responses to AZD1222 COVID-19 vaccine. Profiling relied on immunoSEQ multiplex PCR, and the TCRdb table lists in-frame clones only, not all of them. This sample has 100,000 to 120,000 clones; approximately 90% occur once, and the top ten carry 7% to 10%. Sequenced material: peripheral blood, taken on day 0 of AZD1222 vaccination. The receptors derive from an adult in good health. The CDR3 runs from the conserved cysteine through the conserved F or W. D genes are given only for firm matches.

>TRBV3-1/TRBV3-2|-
CASSQDTANQPQHF
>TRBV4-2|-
CASSQGGTAILREQYF
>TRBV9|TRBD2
CASSVVSGSEEQYF
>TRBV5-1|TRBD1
CASRQGQGNYGYTF
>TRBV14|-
CASSQETMNSPLHF
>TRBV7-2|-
CASSFTDNQPQHF
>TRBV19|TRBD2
CASSIDTGTSGNTGELFF
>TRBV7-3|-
CASSSGSSYNEQFF
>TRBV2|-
CASSYNADLGRTQYF
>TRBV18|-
CASSPAYEQYF
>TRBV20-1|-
CSAPWIIQYF
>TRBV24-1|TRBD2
CATSDTGTSGRRGELFF
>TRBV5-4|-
CASSLQDYNEQFF
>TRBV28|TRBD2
CASSSASGIVETQYF
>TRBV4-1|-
CASSQEAGPYGYTF
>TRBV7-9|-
CASSLGLLGEQYF
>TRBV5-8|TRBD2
CASSQAGLAGDTGELFF
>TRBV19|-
CASSRWPKQGDEQFF
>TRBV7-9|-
CASSLEGTLGNEQFF
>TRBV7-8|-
CASSLGSNTDTQYF
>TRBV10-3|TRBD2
CAISGLAGGQETQYF
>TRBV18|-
CASSPDNPGELFF
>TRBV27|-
CASSPRGSGDYEQYF
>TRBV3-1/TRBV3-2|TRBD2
CASSQNPGLAGREQFF
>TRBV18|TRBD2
CASSPLGAGGEETQYF
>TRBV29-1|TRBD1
CSVGQDNEQFF